This note documents a single TCR beta chain sequence. Antigen unknown. With 3 bases clipped from V and 1 base from J, the junction kept 12 bases outside the gene matches. From germline, CDR1 is KGHSH and CDR2 LQKENI. This CDR3 is built from 19 residues. The source of the sample is a study of OX40 agonist ivuxolimab in advanced cancers. Study-level points and caveats: At doses 0.1 to 3.0 mg/kg, CD4+ and CD8+ clones expanded. Low normalized T-cell clonal expansion was additionally recorded for some nonresponders.

Generated by immunoSEQ multiplex PCR, the TCRdb table keeps only in-frame clones and is missing some. Of 65,000 to 80,000 clones in the sample, approximately 89% were seen once. This receptor was taken from an adult with an advanced solid tumor such as melanoma, head and neck, liver or kidney cancer. The chain is built from TRBV18 and TRBJ2-2; 9 nucleotides align to TRBD1. The sequencing used CD4+ or CD8+ T cells sorted from blood, collected in a trial of the OX40 agonist ivuxolimab. The chain's CDR3 is CASSPLGQGLSLNTGELFF. CDR3 DNA: TGTGCCAGCTCACCCCTGGGACAGGGCTTGTCCTTGAACACCGGGGAGCTGTTTTTT.